The 7 T cell receptor beta chains below were found in one sample sequenced in a study of shared clonotypes between healthy human individuals. TCRdb's table, derived via immunoSEQ multiplex PCR, lists solely in-frame clones and lacks some. In the table there are more than 850,000 clones, about 80% of which are singletons. The sequenced material came from memory CD4+ T cells from PBMCs. Indicated subset: CD45RA-negative fraction. The source is a man younger than 30 in good health. Some clones in this sample may be carry-over from other donors' samples.

The chain combines TRBV18 with TRBJ2-3, with D possibly being TRBD1 (6 bases). This CDR3 is built from 16 residues. The germline CDR1 and CDR2 sequences are KGHSH and LQKENI. Trimming took 2 bases from V and 2 from J, leaving 14 bases between them. CDR3: CASSPGQPTNTDTQYF. The CDR3 region has the DNA TGTGCCAGCTCACCAGGACAGCCTACCAACACAGATACGCAGTATTTT.

The chain carries TRBV21-1 and TRBJ2-5; the tabulated D call, TRBD1, remains unverified against the DNA. TRBV21-1 is a pseudogene segment. This CDR3 comprises 13 residues. Here the CDR3 DNA reads TGTGCCAGCAGCAAGTGGCCTCCAGAGACCCAGTACTTC. Residues: CASSKWPPETQYF.

The chain combines TRBV28 with TRBJ1-4; the match to TRBD1 covers 9 bases. Germline V lookup: CDR1 MDHEN, CDR2 SYDVKM. The CDR3 loop spans 15 amino acids. V was clipped by 6 bases and J by 2 bases; unmatched bases: 4. The CDR3 loop is CASSPTGGTNEKLFF. The CDR3 coding sequence is TGTGCCAGCAGCCCAACAGGGGGCACTAATGAAAAACTGTTTTTT.

Comments on this clone: This sequence may be a read error, since a much larger clone differs from it by one base. Other DNA sequences within the sample encode an identical CDR3. The chain joins TRBV6-6 to TRBJ1-2, with 9 nucleotides matching TRBD1. Germline V CDR1 and CDR2: MNHNY, SVGAGI (reference sequence). The trim removed 4 bases at V and 4 bases at J, leaving 1 base unmatched. The CDR3 runs 13 residues. The CDR3 spells CASSSGQGYGYTF. CDR3 DNA sequence: TGTGCCAGCAGTTCGGGACAGGGCTATGGCTACACCTTC.

This clone was found a few times. This chain links TRBV7-2 with TRBJ2-7; D is ambiguous. With 4 bases removed from V and 7 bases from J, the gap between germline ends came to 17 bases. Germline assignment: CDR1 SGHTA and CDR2 FQGNSA. The CDR3 is 14 amino acids. The CDR3 is CASSSQTLAGEQYF. CDR3 nucleotides: TGTGCCAGCAGCTCCCAAACGCTCGCCGGGGAGCAGTACTTC.

This chain joins TRBV28 and TRBJ1-4, with D maybe TRBD1 (5 bases). The CDR3 length is 14 residues. V lost 10 bases and J lost 5, with 17 bases in between. From germline, CDR1 is MDHEN and CDR2 SYDVKM. As DNA, the CDR3 is TGTGCCATCCTACCCAATCGGGGGAATGAAAAACTGTTTTTT. Translating gives CAILPNRGNEKLFF.

The chain joins TRBV6-1 to TRBJ2-2; 7 nucleotides align to TRBD2. This CDR3 has 15 residues. J was trimmed by 4 bases and V by 6 bases; bases with no gene match: 8. Germline V gene data show CDR1 as MNHNS and CDR2 as SASEGT. The CDR3 loop reads CASRAQAGRTGELFF. The DNA of the CDR3 is TGTGCCAGCAGGGCACAAGCGGGACGCACCGGGGAGCTGTTTTTT.